One sample yielded the 25 T cell receptor beta chains listed below, sequenced in a study of neurological immune-mediated disorders. MiXCR was run by TCRdb on the 5' RACE reads, yielding one entry per CDR3 protein. The top ten hold around 25% of the sample, which has approximately 30,000 distinct CDR3 sequences, just over 4% seen once. The material sequenced was CD4+ T cells from blood. All receptors come from a woman aged 40 to 50 in good health.

In its sample, this clonotype was seen many times. The chain uses TRBV5-1 and TRBJ2-3, with 10 nucleotides matching TRBD2. The CDR3 loop spans 15 amino acids. Looked up from germline, CDR1 is SGHRS and CDR2 is YFSETQ. Germline trimming cut 4 bases from V and 4 bases from J; bases unmatched to any gene: 6. Here the CDR3 reads CASSPRTSGADTQYF. The CDR3 DNA follows: TGCGCCAGCAGCCCCCGGACTAGCGGAGCAGATACGCAGTATTTT.

This clonotype was seen repeatedly, ten times or more. This sequence joins TRBV11-2 and TRBJ1-1; D not certain. This CDR3 has 14 amino acids. Deletions cut 5 bases from V and 0 bases from J, with 10 bases between. The germline V gene encodes CDR1 SGHAT and CDR2 FQNNGV. CDR3 DNA sequence: TGTGCCAGCAGCCAAGGACTCTTGAACACTGAAGCTTTCTTT. Amino acid sequence: CASSQGLLNTEAFF.

This clonotype was counted at least ten times. The chain is built from TRBV7-2 and TRBJ2-1, with D unclear. Germline V CDR1 and CDR2: SGHTA, FQGNSA. CDR3 length equals 11 residues. The V gene lost 5 bases and the J gene lost 8 bases, with 7 bases spanning the gap. The CDR3 is CASSRSYEQFF. Written as DNA, the CDR3 is TGTGCCAGCAGCCGGAGTTATGAGCAGTTCTTC.

This clonotype was counted ten times or more. The chain links TRBV5-1 to TRBJ2-6; D is possibly TRBD2 (6 bases). Trimming removed 7 bases from V and 2 bases from J, with 10 bases in between. Germline CDR1 SGHRS, CDR2 YFSETQ. CDR3 size: 14 residues. The CDR3 protein is CASRRGAGANVLTF. The DNA of the CDR3 is TGCGCCAGCCGGCGGGGTGCTGGGGCCAACGTCCTGACTTTC.

This clonotype was detected ten times or more. The chain employs TRBV6-1 and TRBJ1-5; 8 bases map to TRBD1. The CDR3 sequence is 14 residues long. From germline, CDR1 is MNHNS and CDR2 SASEGT. V dropped 6 bases and J dropped 4; count of bases not matched to a gene: 5. CDR3 sequence reads: CASRRTGLNQPQHF. In nucleotides, the CDR3 is TGTGCCAGCAGGAGGACAGGGTTGAATCAGCCCCAGCATTTT.

This clonotype appeared many times. The chain couples TRBV20-1 to TRBJ1-6, with a weak D call TRBD1 (6 bases). This CDR3 has 15 residues. Germline lookup yields CDR1 DFQATT and CDR2 SNEGSKA (reference sequence). The V gene lost 0 bases and the J gene lost 5 bases, with 11 bases spanning the gap. The DNA for the CDR3 is TGCAGTGCTAGAGATCGTCCAGGGGATAATTCACCCCTCCACTTT. Residues: CSARDRPGDNSPLHF.

This clonotype came up many times. The gene calls are TRBV20-1 and TRBJ1-1; D remains ambiguous. The germline gives CDR1 DFQATT, CDR2 SNEGSKA (reference sequence). The V end was cut by 5 bases, the J end by 8 bases, with 12 bases between. The CDR3 totals 11 residues. The CDR3 sequence: CSAQLVREAFF. As DNA, the CDR3 is TGCAGTGCTCAACTCGTCAGGGAAGCTTTCTTT.

This clonotype showed up many times. The chain couples TRBV27 to TRBJ2-7; 7 bases are shared with TRBD2. The CDR3 is 15 residues long. CDR1 and CDR2 from the germline V gene are MNHEY and SMNVEV (reference sequence). V gave up 5 bases and J gave up 2 bases; unmatched junction bases: 9. CDR3 loop: CASSPRGGLAYEQYF. For the CDR3, the DNA is TGTGCCAGCAGTCCCCGGGGAGGACTAGCCTACGAGCAGTACTTC.

This clonotype was seen repeatedly, ten times or more. The chain recombines TRBV28 with TRBJ2-1, with a possible D match to TRBD2 (6 bases). Trimming removed 2 bases from V and 5 bases from J, with 13 bases in between. Looked up from germline, CDR1 is MDHEN and CDR2 is SYDVKM. The CDR3 covers 15 residues. CDR3 protein: CASSLGLANDNEQFF. The CDR3 DNA reads TGTGCCAGCAGTTTAGGGCTAGCGAATGACAATGAGCAGTTCTTC.

Many counts were recorded for this clonotype. This chain links TRBV12-3 or TRBV12-4 with TRBJ1-3, with 9 bases identical to TRBD1. The CDR3 runs to 14 residues. V was pared by 6 bases and J by 7 bases, with 7 bases of the junction left unmatched. The CDR3 nucleotides read TGTGCCAGCAGCCAACAGGGGGCTAGTAACACCATATATTTT. This sequence encodes CASSQQGASNTIYF.

In this sample, this clonotype turned up once. The chain couples TRBV4-2 to TRBJ2-7; 7 positions agree with TRBD2. The CDR3 loop spans 16 amino acids. Germline V lookup: CDR1 LGHNA, CDR2 YNFKEQ. The V segment lost 1 base and the J segment 2 bases; nucleotides outside the gene matches: 8. The CDR3 sequence is CASSQAKGGGTYEQYF. In DNA form, the CDR3 reads TGTGCCAGCAGCCAAGCGAAGGGCGGGGGTACCTACGAGCAGTACTTC.

This clonotype was observed many times. This sequence joins TRBV11-2 and TRBJ1-2; D uncertain. The CDR3 totals 12 residues. V lost 3 bases to trimming and J lost 6 bases, with 8 bases between them. From germline, CDR1 is SGHAT and CDR2 FQNNGV. CDR3 nucleotide sequence: TGTGCCAGCAGCTTGAGTAGGGATGGCTACACCTTC. Protein: CASSLSRDGYTF.

There are many counts of this clonotype. This chain uses TRBV5-1 with TRBJ1-1; D is undetermined. The CDR3 is 14 residues long. Looked up from germline, CDR1 is SGHRS and CDR2 is YFSETQ. V gave up 2 bases and J gave up 2 bases, with 10 bases separating them. CDR3 coding DNA: TGCGCCAGCAGCTTAGATAACCGAAACACTGAAGCTTTCTTT. Translating gives CASSLDNRNTEAFF.

This clonotype was detected many times. This chain uses TRBV6-2 or TRBV6-3 with TRBJ2-1; 7 bases match TRBD2. Trimming cost V 2 bases and J 0 bases; bases outside gene matches: 1. The CDR3 loop spans 15 amino acids. Germline assignment: CDR1 MNHEY and CDR2 SVGEGT. The CDR3 protein is CASSYGGGSYNEQFF. As DNA, the CDR3 is TGTGCCAGCAGTTACGGGGGGGGCTCCTACAATGAGCAGTTCTTC.

This clonotype was observed at least ten times. The CDR3 region is CASRPGTGGLGTEAFF. CDR3 DNA: TGTGCCAGCAGGCCCGGGACAGGGGGCTTGGGCACTGAAGCTTTCTTT. The rearrangement links TRBV5-6 to TRBJ1-1; 12 bases line up with TRBD1. The germline V gene encodes CDR1 SGHDT and CDR2 YYEEEE. The CDR3 spans 16 residues. V was clipped by 5 bases and J by 4 bases; unmatched bases: 9.

This clonotype was seen many times. The chain couples TRBV5-1 to TRBJ2-2; D is unclear. The germline V gene encodes CDR1 SGHRS and CDR2 YFSETQ. V was clipped by 0 bases and J by 6 bases, with 6 bases between them. The CDR3 has 13 amino acids. This CDR3 is CASSLARAGELFF. The CDR3 DNA follows: TGCGCCAGCAGCTTGGCCCGTGCCGGGGAGCTGTTTTTT.

This clonotype was seen many times. CDR3 in amino acids: CSASLFYRGANTQYF. The CDR3 nucleotides are TGCAGTGCTAGCCTTTTCTACAGGGGTGCAAATACGCAGTATTTT. This rearrangement joins TRBV20-1 to TRBJ2-3; 7 positions match TRBD1. The CDR3 loop spans 15 amino acids. Germline assignment: CDR1 DFQATT and CDR2 SNEGSKA (reference sequence). Trimming took 3 bases from V and 7 from J; bases not matched to a gene: 13.

This clonotype was recorded at least ten times. This rearrangement joins TRBV7-3 to TRBJ2-1; TRBD2 agrees at 9 bases. The germline V gene has CDR1 SGHTA and CDR2 FQGTGA. The V gene end was trimmed by 5 bases and the J gene end by 7 bases; junction bases not matched to a gene: 3. CDR3 length: 13 amino acids. The CDR3 here is CASSGGGDNEQFF. DNA of the CDR3: TGTGCCAGCAGCGGCGGGGGGGATAATGAGCAGTTCTTC.

This clonotype appeared many times. The chain carries TRBV28 and TRBJ1-5, with D possibly being TRBD1 (5 bases). The ends were cut back, 5 bases at V and 4 bases at J, with 12 bases in the middle. The V gene's germline CDR1 is MDHEN and CDR2 SYDVKM. The CDR3 runs to 14 residues. The CDR3 loop reads CASSRDGTNQPQHF. The CDR3 nucleotides are TGTGCCAGCAGTAGGGACGGTACGAATCAGCCCCAGCATTTT.

This clonotype came up many times. The V call is TRBV12-3 or TRBV12-4, the J call TRBJ1-5; 7 bases are a match to TRBD1. Trimming took 8 bases from V and 4 from J; bases not matched to a gene: 8. The CDR3 covers 14 residues. The CDR3 protein is CASRRGALNQPQHF. The CDR3 DNA is TGTGCCAGCCGCAGGGGGGCCCTTAATCAGCCCCAGCATTTT.

This clonotype was seen ten or more times. This chain joins TRBV12-3 or TRBV12-4 and TRBJ2-7; 7 bases are shared with TRBD1. Trimming took 7 bases from V and 2 from J; bases not matched to a gene: 14. The CDR3 consists of 16 residues. For the CDR3, the DNA is TGTGCCAGCACCCGTGGACAGGTCCTCCGTACCTACGAGCAGTACTTC. It codes for CASTRGQVLRTYEQYF.

This clonotype was recorded many times. V and J are TRBV28 and TRBJ2-1; TRBD2 matches at 8 bases. CDR1 is MDHEN and CDR2 is SYDVKM in the germline V gene. With 4 bases clipped from V and 8 bases from J, the junction kept 16 bases outside the gene matches. The CDR3 is 17 amino acids. Here the CDR3 reads CASSSLPGLDGGDEQFF. For the CDR3, the DNA is TGTGCCAGCAGTTCTCTTCCGGGACTAGATGGCGGGGATGAGCAGTTCTTC.

This clonotype was found many times. V gene TRBV27 combines with J gene TRBJ1-6; D is undetermined. CDR3 length equals 14 residues. V was shortened by 3 bases and J by 9 bases, with 12 bases between the two germline ends. CDR1 is MNHEY and CDR2 is SMNVEV in the germline V gene (reference sequence). The CDR3 bases are TGTGCCAGCAGTTTGGGAGAATTAAGTTCACCCCTCCACTTT. Translating gives CASSLGELSSPLHF.

The table lists this clonotype with many counts. The chain combines TRBV3-1 with TRBJ2-7, with D perhaps assigned TRBD1 or TRBD2 (5 bases each). This CDR3 is 14 amino acids long. V lost 4 bases to trimming and J lost 0 bases, with 10 bases between them. Germline V gene lookup returns CDR1 LGHDT and CDR2 YNNKEL (reference sequence). The CDR3 DNA is TGTGCCAGCAGCCCTTGGGGGAACTCCTACGAGCAGTACTTC. Protein sequence: CASSPWGNSYEQYF.

Ten or more counts support this clonotype. CDR3 in amino acids: CSARGGRGEGETQYF. The CDR3 region has the DNA TGCAGTGCTAGAGGGGGACGGGGGGAGGGAGAGACCCAGTACTTC. This sequence joins TRBV20-1 and TRBJ2-5; 7 bases align to TRBD2. V was clipped by 1 base and J by 4 bases; unmatched bases: 9. The CDR3 loop spans 15 amino acids. Germline CDR1 reads DFQATT; CDR2 reads SNEGSKA (reference sequence).